A single sample is the source of the 24 T cell receptor beta chains below, sequenced in a study of shared clonotypes between healthy human individuals. Using immunoSEQ multiplex PCR, the repertoire was profiled, and TCRdb retains in-frame clones only, with some absent. The repertoire consists of some 1,900,000 clones, with roughly 95% occurring once and the leading ten covering roughly 1.2%. The naive CD8 fraction comprised CD45RO-negative cells positively selected for CCR7 and excluded terminally differentiated effector memory CD45RA+ cells. What was sequenced was naive CD8+ T cells sorted from blood. These receptor sequences come from a man in his late teens or twenties in good health.

J is TRBJ2-7 and V is TRBV5-1, with D tentatively TRBD1 (5 bases). From germline, CDR1 is SGHRS and CDR2 YFSETQ. V gave up 1 base and J gave up 3 bases, with 11 bases separating them. The CDR3 has 14 amino acids. The CDR3 DNA reads as TGCGCCAGCAGCTTGTTTCAGGGTGGCTACGAGCAGTACTTC. Protein product: CASSLFQGGYEQYF.

V gene TRBV7-9 combines with J gene TRBJ2-6, with unresolved D. Germline V gene sequence: CDR1 SEHNR, CDR2 FQNEAQ (reference sequence). The CDR3 has 14 residues. V shed 1 base and J shed 2 bases, with 3 bases lying between them. CDR3 residues: CASSLGTGANVLTF. In DNA, the CDR3 is TGTGCCAGCAGCTTAGGGACTGGGGCCAACGTCCTGACTTTC. Supplemented by reference TRBV7-9 and TRBJ2-6, the full variable domain reads DTGVSQNPRHKITKRGQNVTFRCDPISEHNRLYWYRQTLGQGPEFLTYFQNEAQLEKSRLLSDRFSAERPKGSFSTLEIQRTEQGDSAMYLCASSLGTGANVLTFGAGSRLTVL.

The gene calls are TRBV5-6 and TRBJ2-7, with TRBD2 identical over 10 bases. Germline CDR1 and CDR2: SGHDT and YYEEEE. V shed 4 bases and J 7 bases; nucleotides not matched to a gene: 14. The CDR3 runs to 16 residues. CDR3 coding DNA: TGTGCCAGCAGCCTTTTACTAGCGGGAATAGTGCGGGAGCAGTACTTC. This encodes CASSLLLAGIVREQYF.

J is TRBJ2-4 and V is TRBV4-1, with D possibly TRBD2 on 7 matching bases. Germline CDR1 reads MGHRA; CDR2 reads YSYEKL. CDR3 length: 15 amino acids. Trimming shortened V by 2 bases and J by 7 bases, and 15 bases separated the two germline ends. CDR3 sequence (DNA): TGCGCCAGCAGCCAATCAGGGGCCGGGGGGAACATTCAGTACTTC. This translates into CASSQSGAGGNIQYF.

This chain links TRBV5-4 with TRBJ1-1, with 8 positions matching TRBD1. The length of the CDR3 is 15 residues. Germline V gene data show CDR1 as SGHNT and CDR2 as YYREEE (reference sequence). Losses at the gene ends were 2 bases for V and 5 bases for J; bases not matched to a gene: 8. The CDR3 coding sequence is TGTGCCAGCAGCTTACCCGGACAGGGAGGGACTGAAGCTTTCTTT. Its translation is CASSLPGQGGTEAFF.

The chain employs TRBV7-6 and TRBJ1-1; D possibly corresponds to TRBD1 (5 bases). This CDR3 is 14 amino acids long. Trimming left V 3 bases short and J 0 bases short, with 8 bases between. From germline, CDR1 is SGHVS and CDR2 FNYEAQ. CDR3 sequence reads: CASSLGRVNTEAFF. CDR3 DNA sequence: TGTGCCAGCAGCTTGGGACGGGTGAACACTGAAGCTTTCTTT. Variable domain in full (rest from reference TRBV7-6 and TRBJ1-1): GAGVSQSPRYKVTKRGQDVALRCDPISGHVSLYWYRQALGQGPEFLTYFNYEAQQDKSGLPNDRFSAERPEGSISTLTIQRTEQRDSAMYRCASSLGRVNTEAFFGQGTRLTVV.

The chain joins TRBV27 to TRBJ1-3; no clear D gene. Germline CDR1 MNHEY, CDR2 SMNVEV (reference sequence). The CDR3 contains 13 residues. The V end lost 6 bases, the J end lost 7 bases, and 13 bases lay between the germline ends. CDR3 amino acids: CASSPGFGNTIYF. CDR3 DNA sequence: TGTGCCAGCAGCCCCGGATTTGGTAACACCATATATTTT.

This chain links TRBV13 with TRBJ2-7; TRBD1 aligns across 8 bases. Germline V lookup: CDR1 PRHDT, CDR2 FYEKMQ (reference sequence). This CDR3 spans 15 amino acids. The junction had 10 bases not matched to a gene; V was cut back by 5 bases and J by 4 bases. CDR3 region: CASSPPGQEPYEQYF. CDR3 nucleotides: TGTGCCAGCAGCCCACCGGGACAGGAACCGTACGAGCAGTACTTC. The full variable domain, completed using reference TRBV13 and TRBJ2-7, is AAGVIQSPRHLIKEKRETATLKCYPIPRHDTVYWYQQGPGQDPQFLISFYEKMQSDKGSIPDRFSAQQFSDYHSELNMSSLELGDSALYFCASSPPGQEPYEQYFGPGTRLTVT.

This chain uses TRBV6-1 with TRBJ1-1; D call uncertain. The CDR3 has 15 amino acids. The germline CDR1 and CDR2 sequences are MNHNS and SASEGT. Trimming took 2 bases from V and 0 from J, leaving 10 bases between them. The CDR3 protein is CASSELLGMNTEAFF. CDR3 in DNA: TGTGCCAGCAGTGAACTGCTGGGAATGAACACTGAAGCTTTCTTT.

The chain uses TRBV11-2 and TRBJ2-7; no definite D call. Germline V gene sequence: CDR1 SGHAT, CDR2 FQNNGV. The V gene lost 1 base and the J gene lost 3 bases, with 13 bases spanning the gap. The CDR3 runs to 15 residues. CDR3 in amino acids: CASSLAGRPVYEQYF. The CDR3 nucleotides are TGTGCCAGCAGCTTAGCGGGCAGGCCTGTCTACGAGCAGTACTTC.

Concerning this clone itself: The same CDR3 also results from other DNA sequences found in this sample. The gene calls are TRBV7-9 and TRBJ2-7, with unresolved D. The CDR3 is 14 residues long. Between the trimmed V and J ends, which lost 5 bases and 0 bases, there was a span of 11 bases. Germline values: CDR1 SEHNR, CDR2 FQNEAQ (reference sequence). CDR3 protein: CASSLTVSSYEQYF. CDR3 DNA sequence: TGTGCCAGCAGCCTGACCGTTAGCTCCTACGAGCAGTACTTC. The full variable domain, rest sourced from reference TRBV7-9 and TRBJ2-7, is DTGVSQNPRHKITKRGQNVTFRCDPISEHNRLYWYRQTLGQGPEFLTYFQNEAQLEKSRLLSDRFSAERPKGSFSTLEIQRTEQGDSAMYLCASSLTVSSYEQYFGPGTRLTVT.

This chain connects TRBV10-3 to TRBJ2-3; D is ambiguous. Looked up from germline, CDR1 is ENHRY and CDR2 is SYGVKD. Trimming took 3 bases from V and 4 from J, leaving 20 bases between them. The CDR3 is 17 residues long. CDR3 coding DNA: TGTGCCATCAGTGATAATAAGGCGGCCCGGACCGCAGATACGCAGTATTTT. Its protein is CAISDNKAARTADTQYF.

This rearrangement joins TRBV7-2 to TRBJ1-1; the D is unclear. This CDR3 is 12 amino acids long. V shed 5 bases and J shed 4 bases, with 8 bases lying between them. Germline lookup yields CDR1 SGHTA and CDR2 FQGNSA. CDR3 sequence reads: CASSLHGTEAFF. The DNA for the CDR3 is TGTGCCAGCAGCCTACACGGCACTGAAGCTTTCTTT.

The chain recombines TRBV10-2 with TRBJ2-7; 7 positions agree with TRBD2. Germline values: CDR1 WSHSY, CDR2 SAAADI. V lost 2 bases, J lost 6 bases, and 10 bases stayed unmatched. The CDR3 totals 15 residues. Here the CDR3 DNA reads TGCGCCAGCAGTGAGGTCGGGGGGACCGGGGGCGAGCAGTACTTC. Translating it yields CASSEVGGTGGEQYF.

CDR3 sequence reads: CASSIPLWGNTGELFF. CDR3 sequence (DNA): TGTGCCAGCAGCATCCCGCTTTGGGGGAACACCGGGGAGCTGTTTTTT. The V gene is TRBV13, the J gene TRBJ2-2; D call uncertain. Trimming removed 5 bases at V and 1 base at J, with 14 bases between. CDR1 and CDR2 from the germline V gene are PRHDT and FYEKMQ (reference sequence). This CDR3 is built from 16 residues.

The genes are TRBV6-1 and TRBJ2-7; 8 bases line up with TRBD2. The germline V gene encodes CDR1 MNHNS and CDR2 SASEGT. Trimming took 1 base from V and 6 from J; bases not matched to a gene: 14. The CDR3 runs 17 residues. CDR3 sequence (DNA): TGTGCCAGCAGTGAAGTGGCCCCGGGACTAGGGATGGGCGAGCAGTACTTC. Its translation: CASSEVAPGLGMGEQYF.

This clone appeared a single time. The rearrangement joins TRBV9 to TRBJ2-2; D possibly corresponds to TRBD2 (6 bases). The germline gives CDR1 SGDLS, CDR2 YYNGEE. V lost 1 base to trimming and J lost 6 bases, with 13 bases between them. CDR3 length: 15 amino acids. The CDR3 protein is CASSVSGSVSGELFF. For the CDR3, the DNA is TGTGCCAGCAGCGTATCCGGGAGCGTCTCCGGGGAGCTGTTTTTT.

The chain combines TRBV10-1 with TRBJ2-2; unclear D gene. V lost 2 bases and J lost 6, with 7 bases in between. CDR3 length: 13 amino acids. The germline CDR1 and CDR2 sequences are WNHNN and SYGVQD (reference sequence). The CDR3: CASSERTSGELFF. In nucleotides, the CDR3 is TGCGCCAGCAGTGAGAGAACGTCCGGGGAGCTGTTTTTT.

Remarks on this clone: In the same sample, other DNA sequences code for this CDR3. The chain carries TRBV7-6 and TRBJ2-3, with 13 positions matching TRBD2. This CDR3 region has 17 residues. After removal of 1 base from V and 3 bases from J, the junction contained 4 bases not matched to a gene. Germline assignment: CDR1 SGHVS and CDR2 FNYEAQ. CDR3 nucleotides: TGTGCCAGCAGCTTAGGACTAGCGGGAGGCTTGACAGATACGCAGTATTTT. This encodes CASSLGLAGGLTDTQYF.

The CDR3 reads CASRTGLGNTEAFF. The CDR3 region has the DNA TGCGCCAGCAGGACCGGGTTGGGAAACACTGAAGCTTTCTTT. The chain carries TRBV5-1 and TRBJ1-1; D remains unclear. The CDR3 loop spans 14 amino acids. Germline CDR1 SGHRS, CDR2 YFSETQ. V lost 5 bases and J lost 2, with 13 bases in between.

CDR3 nucleotide sequence: TGTGCCAGCAGCATAGGACTACAAGAAAACACCGGGGAGCTGTTTTTT. It codes for CASSIGLQENTGELFF. V and J are TRBV5-4 and TRBJ2-2, with TRBD2 as a possible D gene (6 bases). In germline, CDR1 is SGHNT, CDR2 YYREEE (reference sequence). CDR3 length: 16 amino acids. V was shortened by 4 bases and J by 2 bases, with 15 bases between the two germline ends.

Concerning this clone itself: The sample contains more than one DNA sequence encoding this CDR3. The chain links TRBV9 to TRBJ1-1; the match to TRBD1 covers 8 bases. From germline, CDR1 is SGDLS and CDR2 YYNGEE. This CDR3 region has 14 residues. The V and J ends lost 7 bases and 0 bases, in that order; junction bases with no gene match: 5. The CDR3 region has the DNA TGTGCCAGCTCCGCAGGGGGCATGAACACTGAAGCTTTCTTT. It is translated as CASSAGGMNTEAFF.

The rearrangement uses TRBV7-9 and TRBJ2-7, with D hard to call. The germline V gene has CDR1 SEHNR and CDR2 FQNEAQ (reference sequence). The CDR3 has 13 amino acids. V dropped 5 bases and J dropped 2 bases, with 10 bases sitting between them. Here the CDR3 DNA reads TGTGCCAGCAGCCCGAAGGAAGCCTACGAGCAGTACTTC. Its translation: CASSPKEAYEQYF.

V is TRBV7-2 and J is TRBJ2-7; no firm D call. Germline V CDR1 and CDR2: SGHTA, FQGNSA. This CDR3 is 12 amino acids long. Between the trimmed V and J ends, which lost 1 base and 6 bases, there was a span of 7 bases. CDR3 sequence reads: CASSLGDFEQYF. CDR3 in DNA: TGTGCCAGCAGCTTAGGGGATTTCGAGCAGTACTTC.